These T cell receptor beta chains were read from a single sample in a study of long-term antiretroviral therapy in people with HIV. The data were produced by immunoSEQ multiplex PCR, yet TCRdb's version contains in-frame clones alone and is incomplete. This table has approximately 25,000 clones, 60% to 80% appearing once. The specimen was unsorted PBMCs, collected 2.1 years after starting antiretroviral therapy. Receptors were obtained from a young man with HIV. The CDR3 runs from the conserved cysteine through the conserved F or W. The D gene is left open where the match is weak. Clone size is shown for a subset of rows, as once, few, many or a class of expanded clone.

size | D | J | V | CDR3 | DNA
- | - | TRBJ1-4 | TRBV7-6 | CASSLDSANEKLFF | TGTGCCAGCAGCTTAGACAGCGCTAATGAAAAACTGTTTTTT
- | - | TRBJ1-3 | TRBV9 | CASSVVGSGNTIYF | TGTGCCAGCAGCGTAGTAGGTTCTGGAAACACCATATATTTT
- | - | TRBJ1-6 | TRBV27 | CASSLRGQTNSPLHF | TGTGCCAGCAGTTTACGGGGCCAGACTAATTCACCCCTCCACTTT
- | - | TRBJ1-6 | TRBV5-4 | CASSLERGNNSPLHF | TGTGCCAGCAGCTTGGAACGGGGGAATAATTCACCCCTCCACTTT
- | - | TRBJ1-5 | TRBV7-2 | CASSPSGGNQPQHF | TGTGCCAGCAGCCCCTCTGGGGGGAATCAGCCCCAGCATTTT
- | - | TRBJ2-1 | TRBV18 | CASSPKDEQFF | TGTGCCAGCTCACCGAAGGATGAGCAGTTCTTC
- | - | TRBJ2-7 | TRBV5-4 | CASSRGRSQGSEEQYF | TGTGCCAGCAGCCGGGGACGGAGCCAGGGTTCTGAGGAGCAGTACTTC
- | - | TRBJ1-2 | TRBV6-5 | CASRRTVNYGYTF | TGTGCCAGCAGAAGGACGGTAAACTATGGCTACACCTTC
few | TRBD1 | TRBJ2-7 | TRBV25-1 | CASSGPGQGREQYF | TGTGCCAGCAGTGGTCCGGGACAGGGGCGCGAGCAGTACTTC
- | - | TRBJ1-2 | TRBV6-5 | CASSYDSLNYGYTF | TGTGCCAGCAGTTACGACAGCCTCAACTATGGCTACACCTTC
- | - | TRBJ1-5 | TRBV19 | CASSRDRGGSQPQHF | TGTGCCAGTAGTAGGGACCGAGGGGGGAGTCAGCCCCAGCATTTT
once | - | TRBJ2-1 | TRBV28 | CASSGAGEPAYNEQFF | TGTGCCAGCAGTGGCGCAGGGGAACCAGCTTACAATGAGCAGTTCTTC
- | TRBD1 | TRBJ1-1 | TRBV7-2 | CASSSVQTGATEAFF | TGTGCCAGCAGCTCCGTACAGACAGGGGCCACTGAAGCTTTCTTT
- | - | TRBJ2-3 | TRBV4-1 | CASSHTGTDTQYF | TGCGCCAGCAGCCATACCGGCACAGATACGCAGTATTTT
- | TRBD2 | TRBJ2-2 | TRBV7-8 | CASSLGISGAGELFF | TGTGCCAGCAGCTTGGGGATTAGCGGGGCCGGGGAGCTGTTTTTT
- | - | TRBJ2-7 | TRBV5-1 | CASSLIGELAYEQYF | TGCGCCAGCAGCTTGATTGGGGAGCTCGCCTACGAGCAGTACTTC
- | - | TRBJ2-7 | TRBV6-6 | CASSIDRYEQYF | TGTGCCAGCAGTATAGACAGGTACGAGCAGTACTTC
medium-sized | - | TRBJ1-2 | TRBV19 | CASSIVQEVEDGYTF | TGTGCCAGTAGTATAGTGCAGGAGGTGGAAGATGGCTACACCTTC
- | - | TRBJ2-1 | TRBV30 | CACNEQFF | TGTGCCTGCAATGAGCAGTTCTTC
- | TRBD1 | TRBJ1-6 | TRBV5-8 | CASSHHIITGEADSPLHF | TGTGCCAGCAGCCACCATATAATTACAGGGGAAGCGGATTCACCCCTCCACTTT
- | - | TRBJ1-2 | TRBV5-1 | CASSLNRQNYGYTF | TGCGCCAGCAGCTTGAATAGACAGAACTATGGCTACACCTTC
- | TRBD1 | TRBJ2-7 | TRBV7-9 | CASSPRDRGKSMDYEQYF | TGTGCCAGCAGCCCGCGGGACAGGGGGAAATCCATGGACTACGAGCAGTACTTC
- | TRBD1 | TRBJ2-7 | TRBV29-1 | CSVEDWGGTGDTYEQYF | TGCAGCGTTGAAGATTGGGGTGGAACAGGGGATACCTACGAGCAGTACTTC
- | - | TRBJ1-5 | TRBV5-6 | CASSLGQFGQPQHF | TGTGCCAGCAGCTTAGGACAGTTTGGGCAGCCCCAGCATTTT
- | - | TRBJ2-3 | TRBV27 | CASSGLGLRTQYF | TGTGCCAGCAGTGGGTTGGGACTCCGGACGCAGTATTTT